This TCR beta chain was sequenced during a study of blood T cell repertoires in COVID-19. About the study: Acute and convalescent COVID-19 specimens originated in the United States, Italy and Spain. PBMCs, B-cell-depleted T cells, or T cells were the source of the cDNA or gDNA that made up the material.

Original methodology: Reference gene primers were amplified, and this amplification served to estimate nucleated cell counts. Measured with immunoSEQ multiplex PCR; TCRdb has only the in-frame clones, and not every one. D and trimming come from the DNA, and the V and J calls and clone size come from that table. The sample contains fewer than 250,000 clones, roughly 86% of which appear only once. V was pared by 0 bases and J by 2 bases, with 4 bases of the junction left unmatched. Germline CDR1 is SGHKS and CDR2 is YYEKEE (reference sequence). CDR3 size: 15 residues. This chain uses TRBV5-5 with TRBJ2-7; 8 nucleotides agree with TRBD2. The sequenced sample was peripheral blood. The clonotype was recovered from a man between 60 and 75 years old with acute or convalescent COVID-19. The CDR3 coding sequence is TGTGCCAGCAGCTTGGAGCGGGGGACTACCTACGAGCAGTACTTC. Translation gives CASSLERGTTYEQYF. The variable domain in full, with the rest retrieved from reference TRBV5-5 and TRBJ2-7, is DAGVTQSPTHLIKTRGQQVTLRCSPISGHKSVSWYQQVLGQGPQFIFQYYEKEERGRGNFPDRFSARQFPNYSSELNVNALLLGDSALYLCASSLERGTTYEQYFGPGTRLTVT.